This T cell receptor (beta chain) was sequenced during a study of cytomegalovirus exposure and HLA in healthy donors. Study findings and constraints: Rarity held for most TCR sequences, but there were some public TCRs that occurred in many donors. It was reported that TCR beta sequences correctly inferred the HLA-A and HLA-B alleles for most subjects.

The CDR3 covers 13 residues. CDR1 is GTSNPN and CDR2 is SVGIG in the germline V gene (reference sequence). Trimming cost V 2 bases and J 1 base, with 8 bases left between them. Both 60 Vbeta primers and 13 Jbeta primers went into the PCR. Clones were sequenced by immunoSEQ multiplex PCR, and TCRdb holds only the in-frame ones, with some missing. This sample has 85,000 to 100,000 clones, with less than 70% found just once. For this clone: Its antigen is unidentified.

The V call is TRBV30, the J call TRBJ1-2; D gene uncertain. This TCR was recovered from a human donor in good health. The material sequenced was PBMCs. CDR3 residues: CAWSRHRNYGYTF. CDR3 DNA sequence: TGTGCCTGGAGTCGACACCGTAACTATGGCTACACCTTC.